This paragraph reports one T cell receptor (beta chain). Its antigen is undetermined. V was cut by 3 bases and J by 11 bases, with 10 bases left in between. In germline, CDR1 is SGHDT, CDR2 YYEEEE. This CDR3 region has 11 residues. Synthesis of cDNA was accomplished via 5'RACE employing 10-nucleotide random UMIs. In TCRdb, the 5' RACE reads were re-called with MiXCR into one record per CDR3 protein. The sample has about 43,000 distinct CDR3 sequences, more than 9.5% seen once. This sample is drawn from a study of neurological immune-mediated disorders. The controls, all healthy individuals, were blood bank volunteers in Maryland, USA. For the unsorted libraries, 2 million PBMCs stored at -80 C served as input. Study conclusions and caveats: Across subjects, expanded clones had no CDR3 amino acid sequences in common, pointing to private repertoires in all groups.

The sequencing input was PBMCs. The J gene is TRBJ2-3, the V gene TRBV5-6; possible D gene TRBD2, 6 bases. This TCR was recovered from a female donor in good health. The chain's CDR3 is CASSSGGMQYF. In nucleotides, the CDR3 is TGTGCCAGCAGCTCCGGGGGTATGCAGTATTTT.